This TCR beta chain was sequenced during a study of T cells in Graves' hyperthyroidism and ophthalmopathy. Study results and limitations: Ophthalmopathy onset followed model prediction by a median approximately 7 months.

TCR beta CDR3 region amplification was performed from RNA transcripts. First-round RT-PCR targeting the TCR CDR3 was performed with the HTBI primer set. Using its own MiXCR run on the multiplex PCR reads, TCRdb lists one record per CDR3 protein. The sample records more than 300,000 distinct CDR3 sequences, roughly 20% being singletons. This clonotype was recorded many times. Its target is unknown. The ends were cut back, 5 bases at V and 2 bases at J, with 11 bases in the middle. Germline V gene sequence: CDR1 SNHLY, CDR2 FYNNEI. The CDR3 is 14 residues long. Uncontrolled infection, other autoimmune disease, pregnancy and lactation each barred patients from inclusion. Diagnosis relied on clinical symptoms, serum thyroxine and TRAb, thyroid ultrasound and orbital computed tomography.

V usage is TRBV2 and J usage is TRBJ2-3, with a tentative D call TRBD2 (6 bases). The sample was blood. This receptor was obtained from a man aged 18 to 35 with Graves' ophthalmopathy. CDR3: CASSRLGNTDTQYF. The CDR3 DNA sequence: TGTGCCAGCAGTAGACTAGGAAACACAGATACGCAGTATTTT.